These 11 T cell receptor beta chains originate from one sample sequenced in a study of blood T cell repertoires in COVID-19. TCRdb's copy holds only in-frame clones and misses some; the assay was immunoSEQ multiplex PCR. Of approximately 96,000 clones in the sample, 90% to 95% were seen once. Input material: peripheral blood. The source is a man aged 60 to 69 with acute or convalescent COVID-19.

This clone has more than one count but fewer than ten. The J gene is TRBJ1-1, the V gene TRBV19, with D tentatively TRBD1 (5 bases). The CDR3 extends over 11 amino acids. Germline V gene data show CDR1 as LNHDA and CDR2 as SQIVND (reference sequence). Trimming left V 5 bases short and J 12 bases short, with 13 bases between. CDR3 nucleotides: TGTGCCAGTAGTGGACAAACTGGTTCTTTCTTT. Encoded protein: CASSGQTGSFF. Supplemented by reference TRBV19 and TRBJ1-1, the full variable domain reads DGGITQSPKYLFRKEGQNVTLSCEQNLNHDAMYWYRQDPGQGLRLIYYSQIVNDFQKGDIAEGYSVSREKKESFPLTVTSAQKNPTAFYLCASSGQTGSFFGQGTRLTVV.

This chain connects TRBV7-2 to TRBJ1-2, with 10 bases identical to TRBD1. This CDR3 is 17 amino acids long. The V gene end was trimmed by 5 bases and the J gene end by 8 bases; junction bases not matched to a gene: 17. Germline V gene sequence: CDR1 SGHTA, CDR2 FQGNSA. The CDR3 sequence is CASSMQAGRQGAQGYTF. CDR3 nucleotides: TGTGCCAGCAGCATGCAGGCCGGGAGACAGGGGGCGCAAGGCTACACCTTC.

V is TRBV7-2 and J is TRBJ1-2; D may be TRBD1 (6 bases). The CDR3 spans 15 residues. CDR1 and CDR2 (germline): SGHTA, FQGNSA. V gave up 5 bases and J gave up 8 bases, with 21 bases separating them. CDR3 in amino acids: CASSQGWGQGSGYTF. CDR3 sequence (DNA): TGTGCCAGCAGCCAAGGGTGGGGGCAGGGGAGCGGCTACACCTTC.

The rearrangement joins TRBV7-8 to TRBJ2-1; D unclear. There are 12 residues in the CDR3. Germline assignment: CDR1 SGHVS and CDR2 FQNEAQ. Trimming removed 5 bases at V and 7 bases at J, with 9 bases between. Written as DNA, the CDR3 is TGTGCCAGCAGCCAACAGTGGAATGAGCAGTTCTTC. Protein product: CASSQQWNEQFF.

The chain combines TRBV19 with TRBJ2-6; D is ambiguous. V was shortened by 5 bases and J by 2 bases, with 4 bases between the two germline ends. The CDR3 has 13 residues. Germline CDR1 is LNHDA and CDR2 is SQIVND (reference sequence). CDR3 DNA: TGTGCCAGTAGTGTCGCTGGGGCCAACGTCCTGACTTTC. It encodes CASSVAGANVLTF.

The chain joins TRBV28 to TRBJ2-1; TRBD2 matches 9 bases. CDR3 length: 16 residues. The V gene end was trimmed by 8 bases and the J gene end by 7 bases; junction bases not matched to a gene: 15. Germline lookup yields CDR1 MDHEN and CDR2 SYDVKM. CDR3 sequence reads: CASPPGTSFSLNEQFF. DNA for the CDR3: TGTGCCAGCCCCCCCGGGACTAGCTTTTCGTTGAATGAGCAGTTCTTC.

The chain is built from TRBV28 and TRBJ1-1, with 7 nucleotides matching TRBD1. CDR3 length: 15 amino acids. V shed 5 bases and J 1 base; nucleotides not matched to a gene: 7. Per the germline V gene, CDR1 is MDHEN and CDR2 is SYDVKM. The CDR3 DNA follows: TGTGCCAGCAGTCCGCCGGGACAGCAGAACACTGAAGCTTTCTTT. Translated, it gives CASSPPGQQNTEAFF.

The chain couples TRBV11-3 to TRBJ2-2; no clear D gene. Looked up from germline, CDR1 is SGHNT and CDR2 is YENEEA. Trimming cost V 1 base and J 0 bases, with 12 bases left between them. The CDR3 extends over 17 amino acids. The CDR3 coding sequence is TGTGCCAGCAGCTTAGCTCGCAGTCATACGAACACCGGGGAGCTGTTTTTT. Translating it yields CASSLARSHTNTGELFF.

Concerning this clone itself: The junction departs from the called germline gene at one end, perhaps through a read error. The chain couples TRBV7-7 to TRBJ2-7, with 7 bases aligning to TRBD1. Germline V gene sequence: CDR1 SSHAT, CDR2 FNYEAQ (reference sequence). This CDR3 comprises 15 residues. This CDR3 is CASSLGVGGGYEQYF. CDR3 coding DNA: TGTGCTAGCAGCTTAGGAGTAGGGGGCGGGTACGAGCAGTACTTC.

This rearrangement joins TRBV6-2 or TRBV6-3 to TRBJ1-5; D is possibly TRBD1 (5 bases). Between the trimmed V and J ends, which lost 6 bases and 3 bases, there was a span of 12 bases. The germline V gene encodes CDR1 MNHEY and CDR2 SVGEGT. The CDR3 is 14 amino acids. The CDR3 here is CASSQDTINQPQHF. The CDR3 DNA reads as TGTGCCAGCAGCCAGGACACCATCAATCAGCCCCAGCATTTT.

The V call is TRBV5-4, the J call TRBJ2-7, with 7 bases lining up with TRBD2. There are 14 residues in the CDR3. With 4 bases clipped from V and 2 bases from J, the junction kept 6 bases outside the gene matches. In germline, CDR1 is SGHNT, CDR2 YYREEE (reference sequence). CDR3 in amino acids: CASSPRESPYEQYF. CDR3 in DNA: TGTGCCAGCAGCCCGCGGGAGTCCCCCTACGAGCAGTACTTC.